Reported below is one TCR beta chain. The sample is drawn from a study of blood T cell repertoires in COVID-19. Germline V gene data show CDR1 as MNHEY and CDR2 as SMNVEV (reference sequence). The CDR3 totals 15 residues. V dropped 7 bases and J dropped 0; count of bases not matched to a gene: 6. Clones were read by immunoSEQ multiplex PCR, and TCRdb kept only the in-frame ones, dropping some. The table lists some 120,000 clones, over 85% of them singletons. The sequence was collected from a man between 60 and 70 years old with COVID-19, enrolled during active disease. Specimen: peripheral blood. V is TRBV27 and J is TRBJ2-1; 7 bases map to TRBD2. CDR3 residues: CASTRGGSSYNEQFF. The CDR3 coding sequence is TGTGCCAGCACCCGCGGGGGAAGCTCCTACAATGAGCAGTTCTTC.